This T cell receptor (beta chain) is from a study of shared clonotypes between healthy human individuals. Study-level findings and limits: Larger estimated richness was generally seen in naive subsets than in memory subsets. Non-shared clonotypes displayed generation probabilities falling below those of clonotypes present in all four donors.

The donor population consisted of healthy HIV-negative adults with no recent acute infections or vaccinations. It was at deep level that the assay was run. This table comes from immunoSEQ multiplex PCR, and its TCRdb copy is limited to in-frame clones, with some not included. Of some 2,400,000 clones in the sample, roughly 95% were seen once. Unmatched junction bases numbered 10, after V lost 8 bases and J lost 3 bases. Germline V gene sequence: CDR1 MNHNY, CDR2 SVGAGI (reference sequence). The CDR3 has 15 residues. As to this clone: Its antigen is still unknown.

This chain uses TRBV6-6 with TRBJ2-1; 7 nucleotides line up with TRBD1. The TCR sequence derives from a man younger than 35 in good health. Sequencing used naive CD4+ T cells sorted from blood. The subset is: CD45RA+ positively selected. The CDR3 reads CASWSGQSHYNEQFF. In DNA, the CDR3 is TGTGCCAGCTGGTCGGGACAGTCGCACTACAATGAGCAGTTCTTC.